This T cell receptor (beta chain) derives from a study of cytomegalovirus exposure and HLA in healthy donors. Looking at the study overall: From donors who were HLA-typed, an early data release held around 80 million unique TCRs.

In the PCR, 60 Vbeta and 13 Jbeta primers were used. Here immunoSEQ multiplex PCR was the method, and the copy in TCRdb shows in-frame clones only, minus some. The sample has about 110,000 clones; the top ten hold 3% to 4.5%. Study-wide results and caveats: Segments of the TCR beta V type were, in most cases, productive about 87% or about 30% of the time in an earlier analysis.

The CDR3 consists of 15 residues. Germline V gives CDR1 SGHRS, CDR2 YFSETQ. Note on this clone: The antigen is undetermined.

The sequenced sample was PBMCs. The sequence was collected from a man aged 30 to 39 in good health and CMV-seronegative. The rearrangement uses TRBV5-1 and TRBJ2-7; 7 positions agree with TRBD1. The end of the DNA aligns better with TRBJ2-5, so the J call may be wrong. CDR3 loop: CASSPPGTVGETQYF. CDR3 coding DNA: TGCGCCAGCAGCCCCCCCGGGACAGTCGGGGAGACCCAGTACTTC.